This paragraph reports one T cell receptor beta chain. These data are taken from a study of shared clonotypes between healthy human individuals. This CDR3 spans 17 amino acids. Germline V lookup: CDR1 MNHEY, CDR2 SMNVEV (reference sequence). The V gene lost 2 bases and the J gene lost 1 base, with 18 bases spanning the gap. Assay: immunoSEQ multiplex PCR; the TCRdb copy retains only in-frame clones and omits some. This table holds about 2.3 million clones, around 93% found once. The chain joins TRBV27 to TRBJ2-7, with D maybe TRBD1 (6 bases). The sequence came from a man between 18 and 35 years old in good health. Some clones in this sample may be carry-over from other donors' samples. The sequenced material came from naive CD4+ T cells from PBMCs. Subset meaning: CD45RA+ positively selected. DNA of the CDR3: TGTGCCAGCAGTTTACCCTCGACAGGACGAAATTCCTACGAGCAGTACTTC. It translates to CASSLPSTGRNSYEQYF.